A selection of T cell receptor beta chains follows, all from one sample in a study of blood T cell repertoires in COVID-19. Clones were read by immunoSEQ multiplex PCR, and TCRdb kept only the in-frame ones, dropping some. The profile shows about 140,000 clones, over 60% of them singletons. The sequencing input was peripheral blood. The receptors were sampled from a man in his fifties with acute or convalescent COVID-19. Both conserved end residues are part of each CDR3. A D gene is named only where the DNA matches it firmly. A clone size is listed for some rows: how often the clone was seen (once, few, many), or a class if it is expanded.

V	size	J	D	CDR3	DNA
TRBV28	few	TRBJ1-1	TRBD1	CASSSTGVRVAEAFF	TGTGCCAGCAGTTCTACAGGGGTGCGGGTAGCGGAAGCTTTCTTT
TRBV19	few	TRBJ2-7	TRBD1	CASSTQGAQYEQYF	TGTGCCAGTAGTACCCAGGGGGCGCAGTACGAGCAGTACTTC
TRBV7-9	many	TRBJ1-1	-	CASSLWVSAGTEAFF	TGTGCCAGCAGCTTATGGGTCAGTGCGGGGACTGAAGCTTTCTTT
TRBV7-9	-	TRBJ1-1	-	CASSPGGYGVLNTEAFF	TGTGCCAGCAGCCCCGGGGGGTATGGGGTTTTGAACACTGAAGCTTTCTTT
TRBV6-5	-	TRBJ1-5	-	CASRRTDSNQPQHF	TGTGCCAGCAGAAGGACAGATAGCAATCAGCCCCAGCATTTT
TRBV5-1	few	TRBJ2-1	TRBD2	CASSGGLAGGTQHNEQFF	TGCGCCAGCAGCGGAGGACTAGCGGGGGGGACGCAACACAATGAGCAGTTCTTC
TRBV3-1/TRBV3-2	-	TRBJ1-4	-	CASSQGTTTNEKLFF	TGTGCCAGCAGCCAAGGGACAACAACTAATGAAAAACTGTTTTTT
TRBV28	-	TRBJ2-1	TRBD1	CASSSPGQGAGNEQFF	TGTGCCAGCAGTTCCCCGGGACAGGGGGCCGGGAATGAGCAGTTCTTC
TRBV2	few	TRBJ1-2	-	CASTAWGANYGYTF	TGTGCCAGCACCGCATGGGGGGCTAACTATGGCTACACCTTC
TRBV30	-	TRBJ1-1	-	CAWRQGWDTEAFF	TGTGCCTGGAGGCAGGGTTGGGACACTGAAGCTTTCTTT
TRBV15	-	TRBJ1-1	-	CATSKGADTEAFF	TGTGCCACCAGCAAAGGGGCGGACACTGAAGCTTTCTTT
TRBV11-2	once	TRBJ1-2	-	CASRRLGGNGYTF	TGTGCCAGCAGGCGCTTGGGGGGAAACGGCTACACCTTC
TRBV19	many	TRBJ2-2	-	CASSLPDTGELFF	TGTGCCAGTAGTCTTCCAGACACCGGGGAGCTGTTTTTT
TRBV7-2	-	TRBJ2-5	TRBD2	CASTFSGGLETQYF	TGTGCCAGCACCTTTAGCGGGGGGCTGGAGACCCAGTACTTC
TRBV7-9	-	TRBJ1-1	-	CASLGGMNTEAFF	TGTGCCAGCTTGGGGGGAATGAACACTGAAGCTTTCTTT
TRBV27	-	TRBJ1-6	-	CASRSDSSYNSPLHF	TGTGCCAGCAGATCGGACAGCTCCTATAATTCACCCCTCCACTTT
TRBV19	-	TRBJ2-2	-	CASTTGGGAGTGELFF	TGTGCCAGTACCACCGGAGGGGGGGCAGGAACCGGGGAGCTGTTTTTT
TRBV12-3/TRBV12-4	-	TRBJ1-5	-	CASSKDRNQPQHF	TGTGCCAGCAGTAAAGACAGAAATCAGCCCCAGCATTTT
TRBV6-1	-	TRBJ2-5	TRBD2	CASSEWRGGQETQYF	TGTGCCAGCAGTGAATGGCGGGGGGGCCAAGAGACCCAGTACTTC
TRBV19	-	TRBJ1-4	TRBD1	CASSTETGNYEKLFF	TGTGCCAGTAGTACCGAGACAGGGAATTACGAAAAACTGTTTTTT
TRBV4-1	-	TRBJ1-2	-	CASSRITTENYGYTF	TGCGCCAGCAGTCGAATTACGACAGAGAACTATGGCTACACCTTC
TRBV7-8	-	TRBJ2-2	-	CASSLQGTGELFF	TGTGCCAGCAGCTTACAGGGGACCGGGGAGCTGTTTTTT
TRBV6-5	-	TRBJ1-1	-	CASSRQGFTEAFF	TGTGCCAGCAGTCGGCAGGGGTTCACTGAAGCTTTCTTT
TRBV6-5	-	TRBJ1-6	-	CASSSGGSWAPLHF	TGTGCCAGCAGTTCCGGGGGTTCTTGGGCACCCCTCCACTTT
TRBV5-5	-	TRBJ1-2	TRBD1	CASSFKPGQIYGYTF	TGTGCCAGCAGCTTCAAACCGGGACAGATCTATGGCTACACCTTC
TRBV5-1	-	TRBJ1-2	-	CASSLDSGLASYTF	TGCGCCAGCAGCTTGGACAGCGGCCTTGCGAGCTACACCTTC
TRBV6-2/TRBV6-3	-	TRBJ2-6	-	CASSSGLVVSGANVLTF	TGTGCCAGCAGTTCCGGTTTAGTGGTCTCTGGGGCCAACGTCCTGACTTTC
TRBV4-1	-	TRBJ2-2	-	CATRQLTGTGELFF	TGCGCCACCCGACAACTAACAGGAACCGGGGAGCTGTTTTTT
TRBV7-9	-	TRBJ1-2	-	CASSSPQGYGYTF	TGTGCCAGCAGCTCACCACAGGGATATGGCTACACCTTC
TRBV15	-	TRBJ1-2	-	CATSRGTASNYGYTF	TGTGCCACCAGCAGAGGTACAGCTTCTAACTATGGCTACACCTTC
TRBV10-1	-	TRBJ2-2	-	CASSESGEFNTGELFF	TGCGCCAGCAGTGAGTCGGGCGAATTCAACACCGGGGAGCTGTTTTTT
TRBV5-1	-	TRBJ1-1	TRBD1	CASSSGQGAGEAFF	TGCGCCAGCAGCTCCGGACAGGGGGCTGGTGAAGCTTTCTTT
TRBV4-1	-	TRBJ1-2	-	CASSQLGTGYTF	TGCGCCAGCAGCCAATTAGGGACAGGCTACACCTTC
TRBV7-9	once	TRBJ2-3	-	CASSLERGRDTQYF	TGTGCCAGCAGCTTAGAACGGGGGAGAGATACGCAGTATTTT
TRBV25-1	-	TRBJ1-6	-	CASSDPSSYNSPLHF	TGTGCCAGCAGTGATCCCAGCTCCTATAATTCACCCCTCCACTTT
TRBV4-2	-	TRBJ2-3	TRBD1	CASSRVQGADRSQYF	TGTGCCAGCAGTCGGGTCCAGGGGGCGGACCGTTCGCAGTATTTT
TRBV4-1	-	TRBJ2-1	-	CASSQRGLPANEQFF	TGCGCCAGCAGCCAACGAGGACTACCCGCCAATGAGCAGTTCTTC
TRBV5-1	-	TRBJ2-1	TRBD1	CASSVRTGTNQQFF	TGCGCCAGCAGCGTGAGGACAGGTACGAATCAGCAGTTCTTC
TRBV19	-	TRBJ1-3	TRBD1	CATINNRGSGNTIYF	TGTGCCACCATTAATAACAGGGGCTCTGGAAACACCATATATTTT
TRBV28	few	TRBJ1-5	-	CASSFFFPVNQPQHF	TGTGCCAGCAGTTTTTTTTTCCCCGTAAATCAGCCCCAGCATTTT
TRBV5-1	-	TRBJ2-1	TRBD2	CASSPRLAGLTSPRHEQFF	TGCGCCAGCAGCCCCCGACTAGCGGGGCTCACCAGCCCACGCCATGAGCAGTTCTTC
TRBV9	-	TRBJ1-3	TRBD1	CASSSGTGTGNTIYF	TGTGCCAGCAGCTCCGGGACAGGTACTGGAAACACCATATATTTT
TRBV28	-	TRBJ2-2	-	CASSYTGELFF	TGTGCCAGCAGCTATACCGGGGAGCTGTTTTTT
TRBV14	few	TRBJ2-2	TRBD2	CASSQVVAGTGELFF	TGTGCCAGCAGCCAAGTCGTAGCGGGCACCGGGGAGCTGTTTTTT
TRBV3-1/TRBV3-2	-	TRBJ2-1	TRBD1	CASSADRVTEQFF	TGTGCCAGCAGCGCCGACAGGGTAACTGAGCAGTTCTTC
TRBV2	-	TRBJ1-1	-	CASSEARLPYGNTEAFF	TGTGCCAGCAGTGAAGCGCGGCTTCCCTACGGGAACACTGAAGCTTTCTTT
TRBV28	few	TRBJ1-5	-	CASRDTNQPQHF	TGTGCCAGCAGAGACACCAATCAGCCCCAGCATTTT
TRBV19	once	TRBJ2-4	TRBD1	CASSPDRGSQNIQYF	TGTGCCAGTAGTCCGGACAGGGGGTCTCAAAACATTCAGTACTTC
TRBV5-1	-	TRBJ1-1	-	CASSEDRPMNTEAFF	TGCGCCAGCAGCGAGGACAGACCGATGAACACTGAAGCTTTCTTT